The present entry profiles one T cell receptor beta chain with its context. Antigen: not known. A much larger clone differs by one base, so this may be a read error. The data are from a study of regulatory T cells in long-lasting Graves disease. General observations from the study: Persistent patients shared under 3,000 public clonotypes among themselves. Newly diagnosed patients shared fewer, at about a thousand.

The CDR3 has 18 residues. Germline CDR1 and CDR2: SEHNR and FQNEAQ (reference sequence). According to the study, TCR beta libraries were built with iRepertoire HTBI primers and CDR3-region Arm-PCR. TCRdb independently ran MiXCR on the multiplex PCR reads; one entry per CDR3 protein. Among hundreds of thousands of distinct CDR3 sequences, 15% to 20% were seen once, and the ten largest hold around 37%. Time point in this sample: newly diagnosed GD, antithyroid drugs for less than 3 months. Generation of the TCR library employed RNA extracted from PBMCs. The receptor's source is a female donor with Graves disease. This specimen consisted of peripheral blood mononuclear cells (PBMCs), obtained at new diagnosis, from a patient treated with antithyroid drugs. The chain employs TRBV7-9 and TRBJ2-2, with TRBD2 identical over 15 bases. In DNA, the CDR3 is TGTGCCAGCAGGCCGGGACTAGCGGGAGGAAACAGCACCGGGGAGCTGTCTTTT. It yields the protein CASRPGLAGGNSTGELSF.